This record looks at one T cell receptor (beta chain) sequence and its context. These data are taken from a study of T cell responses to AZD1222 COVID-19 vaccine. The assay was immunoSEQ multiplex PCR, and TCRdb's table has in-frame clones only and misses some. Among 40,000 to 55,000 clones listed, 80% to 90% were seen once. The V end lost 2 bases, the J end lost 6 bases, and 14 bases lay between the germline ends. CDR3 length: 15 amino acids. Germline V gene lookup returns CDR1 SGHRS and CDR2 YFSETQ. The source is an adult who received the AZD1222 COVID-19 vaccine. The material was peripheral blood, obtained 28 days after the second AZD1222 dose. The gene calls are TRBV5-1 and TRBJ2-2; D is unresolved. CDR3 sequence: CASSFSPRDSGELFF. The CDR3 DNA reads TGCGCCAGCAGCTTTTCCCCGCGAGACTCCGGGGAGCTGTTTTTT.